The rows below give T cell receptor beta chains drawn from one sample of a study of response to subunit inactivated influenza vaccine. One entry per CDR3 protein, called by TCRdb with MiXCR from the RT-PCR reads. The sample has roughly 570,000 distinct CDR3 sequences, over 10% seen once; the top ten hold around 13%. This sample comprised PBMCs from blood, obtained roughly 47 days after vaccination. These receptor sequences come from a man aged 45-65 years who received an inactivated influenza vaccine. Both conserved end residues are part of each CDR3. D genes are given only for firm matches. Clone size is given for some rows only: seen once, a few or many times, or a class if the clone is expanded.

TRBV29-1,few,.,TRBJ1-1,CSEVGEPNTEAFF,TGCAGCGAGGTCGGGGAACCGAACACTGAAGCTTTCTTT
TRBV10-3,.,TRBD2,TRBJ2-4,CAISESIAGSAGNGYIQYF,TGTGCCATCAGTGAGTCGATAGCGGGGTCCGCCGGTAATGGGTACATTCAGTACTTC
TRBV11-2,many,.,TRBJ2-7,CASRLLSSYEQYF,TGTGCCAGCAGGTTACTCAGCTCCTACGAGCAGTACTTC
TRBV7-2,once,TRBD2,TRBJ2-1,CASGTSGRTSGEQFF,TGTGCCAGCGGTACTAGCGGGAGGACCTCGGGAGAGCAGTTCTTC
TRBV6-1,few,.,TRBJ1-2,CASSRPGFGYGYTF,TGTGCCAGCAGTCGCCCCGGGTTTGGCTATGGCTACACCTTC
TRBV10-3,few,TRBD1,TRBJ2-2,CAIKGQGDTGELFF,TGTGCCATCAAAGGACAGGGCGACACCGGGGAGCTGTTTTTT
TRBV7-2,few,.,TRBJ2-1,CASSRSSGTGMFF,TGTGCCAGCAGCCGGAGTAGCGGGACAGGGATGTTCTTC
TRBV11-2,few,.,TRBJ2-1,CASSFGHNNEQFF,TGTGCCAGCAGCTTCGGGCACAACAATGAGCAGTTCTTC
TRBV12-3/TRBV12-4,.,.,TRBJ2-3,CASSHRDADTQYF,TGTGCCAGCAGTCACCGGGACGCAGATACGCAGTATTTT
TRBV7-2,few,.,TRBJ2-6,CASRDSGANVLTF,TGTGCCAGCCGGGACTCTGGGGCCAACGTCCTGACTTTC
TRBV6-1,.,.,TRBJ2-1,CASHQGGHGNEQFF,TGTGCCAGCCATCAGGGGGGGCACGGCAATGAGCAGTTCTTC